The 32 T cell receptor beta chains presented below share a single source sample, sequenced in a study of cytomegalovirus exposure and HLA in healthy donors. A multiplex PCR was run with 60 Vbeta primers and 13 Jbeta primers. Here immunoSEQ multiplex PCR was the method, and the copy in TCRdb shows in-frame clones only, minus some. Found here are approximately 150,000 clones, more than 70% of them singletons; the top ten hold more than 4%. Sequences were obtained from PBMCs. These receptors were collected from a male donor in good health and CMV-seronegative.

The V call is TRBV27, the J call TRBJ2-1; the match to TRBD2 covers 8 bases. The CDR3 runs to 16 residues. V trimming: 3 bases; J trimming: 4 bases; junction bases outside the gene matches: 8. The germline V gene encodes CDR1 MNHEY and CDR2 SMNVEV (reference sequence). CDR3 in amino acids: CASSFRPSGLYNEQFF. The CDR3 DNA sequence: TGTGCCAGCAGTTTTAGGCCTAGCGGGCTGTACAATGAGCAGTTCTTC.

There are a few counts of this clone. The chain links TRBV5-8 to TRBJ2-2; TRBD2 matches 12 bases. Trimming took 3 bases from V and 4 from J; bases not matched to a gene: 7. From germline, CDR1 is SGHTS and CDR2 YDEGEE. The CDR3 runs 17 residues. The CDR3 nucleotides are TGTGCCAGCAGCTACCGACTAGCGGGAGTGATCACCGGGGAGCTGTTTTTT. It yields the protein CASSYRLAGVITGELFF. The full variable domain, rest sourced from reference TRBV5-8 and TRBJ2-2, is EAGVTQSPTHLIKTRGQQATLRCSPISGHTSVYWYQQALGLGLQFLLWYDEGEERNRGNFPPRFSGRQFPNYSSELNVNALELEDSALYLCASSYRLAGVITGELFFGEGSRLTVL.

This clone was seen only once. V gene TRBV6-5 combines with J gene TRBJ2-3; 7 nucleotides line up with TRBD1. The length of the CDR3 is 14 residues. Germline assignment: CDR1 MNHEY and CDR2 SVGAGI. The ends lost 5 bases at V and 1 base at J; junction bases unmatched: 3. CDR3: CASSRQGGTDTQYF. The CDR3 DNA is TGTGCCAGCAGTCGACAGGGTGGCACAGATACGCAGTATTTT.

This chain uses TRBV28 with TRBJ1-4, with D perhaps matching TRBD1 (6 bases). CDR1 is MDHEN, CDR2 SYDVKM, per germline. This CDR3 is built from 14 residues. V gave up 6 bases and J gave up 4 bases, with 12 bases separating them. The DNA for the CDR3 is TGTGCCAGCAGCTTGACAGGAAGTAATGAAAAACTGTTTTTT. Encoded protein: CASSLTGSNEKLFF.

This chain uses TRBV2 with TRBJ2-2, with 9 bases matching TRBD2. With 1 base clipped from V and 0 bases from J, the junction kept 3 bases outside the gene matches. This CDR3 is 17 amino acids long. CDR1 and CDR2 from the germline V gene are SNHLY and FYNNEI. CDR3 region: CASSEGGLATNTGELFF. The CDR3 nucleotides read TGTGCCAGCAGTGAAGGGGGACTAGCTACGAACACCGGGGAGCTGTTTTTT.

V is TRBV4-2 and J is TRBJ2-7; D is perhaps TRBD1 (5 bases). The CDR3 spans 15 residues. Per germline, CDR1 LGHNA and CDR2 YNFKEQ. V lost 1 base, J lost 2 bases, and 12 bases lay in between. CDR3 in DNA: TGTGCCAGCAGCCAAGTCTGGACATCAACCTACGAGCAGTACTTC. Its protein product is CASSQVWTSTYEQYF.

The V and J genes are TRBV19 and TRBJ1-2; the D is unclear. CDR3 length: 12 amino acids. The germline V gene has CDR1 LNHDA and CDR2 SQIVND (reference sequence). V was clipped by 6 bases and J by 4 bases, with 9 bases between them. The CDR3 DNA reads as TGTGCCAGTAGCCAGGATAGCTATGGCTACACCTTC. It encodes CASSQDSYGYTF.

V gene TRBV19 combines with J gene TRBJ1-1; 8 bases map to TRBD1. Germline loops: CDR1 LNHDA, CDR2 SQIVND (reference sequence). The CDR3 is 15 residues long. V lost 1 base and J lost 1; bases outside the gene matches: 2. The CDR3 here is CASSIGGTGNTEAFF. CDR3 sequence (DNA): TGTGCCAGTAGTATAGGTGGGACAGGGAACACTGAAGCTTTCTTT. Drawing the rest from reference TRBV19 and TRBJ1-1, the complete variable domain is DGGITQSPKYLFRKEGQNVTLSCEQNLNHDAMYWYRQDPGQGLRLIYYSQIVNDFQKGDIAEGYSVSREKKESFPLTVTSAQKNPTAFYLCASSIGGTGNTEAFFGQGTRLTVV.

This chain uses TRBV5-1 with TRBJ2-3, with TRBD2 matching 13 bases. The germline gives CDR1 SGHRS, CDR2 YFSETQ. CDR3 size: 19 residues. Trimming at V came to 2 bases and at J to 1 base, leaving 10 bases not matched to a gene. In nucleotides, the CDR3 is TGCGCCAGCAGCTTTACTCGGACTAGCGGGGGTCTCCGCACAGATACGCAGTATTTT. This gives the protein CASSFTRTSGGLRTDTQYF.

The gene calls are TRBV9 and TRBJ1-3; D gene unclear. The germline gives CDR1 SGDLS, CDR2 YYNGEE. The CDR3 has 15 amino acids. Trimming cost V 4 bases and J 4 bases, with 15 bases left between them. CDR3 loop: CASSPGRGSGNTIYF. CDR3 nucleotides: TGTGCCAGCAGCCCGGGTCGAGGGTCCGGAAACACCATATATTTT.

The rearrangement joins TRBV29-1 to TRBJ1-2, with no clear D. V lost 4 bases and J 10 bases, leaving 13 bases between the germline ends. The CDR3 has 11 amino acids. Germline loops: CDR1 SQVTM, CDR2 ANQGSEA. This CDR3 reads CSVGVEDAYTF. The CDR3 DNA reads as TGCAGCGTTGGTGTAGAGGATGCCTACACCTTC. The whole variable domain, filled in from reference TRBV29-1 and TRBJ1-2, reads SAVISQKPSRDICQRGTSLTIQCQVDSQVTMMFWYRQQPGQSLTLIATANQGSEATYESGFVIDKFPISRPNLTFSTLTVSNMSPEDSSIYLCSVGVEDAYTFGSGTRLTVV.

This sequence joins TRBV4-1 and TRBJ2-1; TRBD1 matches 9 bases. Unmatched junction bases numbered 8, after V lost 6 bases and J lost 2 bases. The length of the CDR3 is 16 residues. Per the germline V gene, CDR1 is MGHRA and CDR2 is YSYEKL. CDR3 loop: CASSLGQGRTYNEQFF. The DNA for the CDR3 is TGCGCCAGCAGTCTCGGACAGGGGCGGACCTACAATGAGCAGTTCTTC.

The chain has TRBV6-5 and TRBJ2-5, with 9 bases aligning to TRBD1. With 6 bases clipped from V and 3 bases from J, the junction kept 2 bases outside the gene matches. CDR3 length: 13 amino acids. The germline V gene encodes CDR1 MNHEY and CDR2 SVGAGI. CDR3 amino acids: CASSRTGEETQYF. The DNA of the CDR3 is TGTGCCAGCAGCCGGACAGGGGAAGAGACCCAGTACTTC.

To note about this clone: Other DNA sequences in this specimen translate into the identical CDR3. This chain joins TRBV7-9 and TRBJ1-5; no definite D call. Germline V gene lookup returns CDR1 SEHNR and CDR2 FQNEAQ (reference sequence). This CDR3 comprises 15 residues. Trimming left V 1 base short and J 0 bases short, with 7 bases between. The CDR3 protein is CASSLGGYSNQPQHF. In nucleotides, the CDR3 is TGTGCCAGCAGCTTAGGAGGATATAGCAATCAGCCCCAGCATTTT.

This chain uses TRBV25-1 with TRBJ1-2, with D hard to call. The ends were cut back, 3 bases at V and 5 bases at J, with 7 bases in the middle. Per the germline V gene, CDR1 is MGHDK and CDR2 is SYGVNS. The CDR3 has 12 residues. The CDR3 here is CASSDQFYGYTF. The CDR3 region has the DNA TGTGCCAGCAGTGATCAGTTTTATGGCTACACCTTC.

This clone was seen a single time. The chain joins TRBV30 to TRBJ1-5; D is unclear. Trimming stripped 2 bases from V and 2 bases from J, with 10 bases between. Per germline, CDR1 GTSNPN and CDR2 SVGIG (reference sequence). The CDR3 consists of 14 residues. The CDR3 region has the DNA TGTGCCTGGAGTAGAGGAGGCGGCAATCAGCCCCAGCATTTT. Amino acid sequence: CAWSRGGGNQPQHF.

The chain is built from TRBV13 and TRBJ2-4; no reliable D call. CDR1 PRHDT and CDR2 FYEKMQ come from the germline V gene (reference sequence). CDR3 length: 18 residues. Trimming shortened V by 3 bases and J by 0 bases, and 18 bases separated the two germline ends. The DNA of the CDR3 is TGTGCCAGCAGCTTTGGGCGCGCAGGTGCCTCAGCCAAAAACATTCAGTACTTC. Translation gives CASSFGRAGASAKNIQYF.

The V and J genes are TRBV13 and TRBJ2-3; D is possibly TRBD2 (5 bases). The CDR3 spans 15 residues. V was shortened by 1 base and J by 1 base, with 9 bases between the two germline ends. Looked up from germline, CDR1 is PRHDT and CDR2 is FYEKMQ (reference sequence). The CDR3 DNA reads as TGTGCCAGCAGCTTAGTACACGGGGGCACAGATACGCAGTATTTT. Its protein is CASSLVHGGTDTQYF.

The chain has TRBV27 and TRBJ2-7; tentative D call: TRBD1 (5 bases). There are 15 residues in the CDR3. V was pared by 0 bases and J by 1 base, with 10 bases between. Germline loops: CDR1 MNHEY, CDR2 SMNVEV (reference sequence). The CDR3 loop reads CASSLSLRGSYEQYF. DNA for the CDR3: TGTGCCAGCAGTTTATCCCTAAGGGGATCCTACGAGCAGTACTTC.

The chain has TRBV27 and TRBJ1-6; TRBD1 aligns across 8 bases. Germline CDR1 is MNHEY and CDR2 is SMNVEV (reference sequence). The CDR3 is 17 residues long. V was pared by 2 bases and J by 7 bases, with 10 bases of the junction left unmatched. The CDR3 here is CASSLQGAIGMNSPLHF. CDR3 sequence (DNA): TGTGCCAGCAGTTTACAGGGGGCGATTGGTATGAATTCACCCCTCCACTTT.

The gene calls are TRBV6-5 and TRBJ2-2; TRBD1 aligns across 8 bases. This CDR3 spans 15 amino acids. Germline V CDR1 and CDR2: MNHEY, SVGAGI. The trim removed 5 bases at V and 5 bases at J, leaving 7 bases unmatched. The chain's CDR3 is CASSAQGADTGELFF. The CDR3 DNA reads as TGTGCCAGCAGTGCGCAGGGGGCCGATACCGGGGAGCTGTTTTTT.

The J gene is TRBJ1-1, the V gene TRBV21-1; the listed D gene, TRBD1, was not tested against the DNA. TRBV21-1 is annotated as a pseudogene. This CDR3 comprises 10 residues. As DNA, the CDR3 is TGTGCCAGCAGCGGGCCAGAAGCTTTCTTT. This translates into CASSGPEAFF.

J is TRBJ1-5 and V is TRBV6-4, with TRBD1 matching 9 bases. Germline V gene sequence: CDR1 MRHNA, CDR2 SNTAGT. Trimming cost V 6 bases and J 7 bases; bases outside gene matches: 10. CDR3 length: 15 residues. CDR3 in DNA: TGTGCCAGCAGGACCGGGACAGGGAACTCACAGCCCCAGCATTTT. This translates into CASRTGTGNSQPQHF.

V and J are TRBV6-5 and TRBJ1-5; D not resolved. The CDR3 is 13 amino acids. V was cut by 5 bases and J by 5 bases, with 10 bases left in between. Germline CDR1 is MNHEY and CDR2 is SVGAGI. The CDR3 DNA sequence: TGTGCCAGCAGTCGAGGCGAGTATCAGCCCCAGCATTTT. It specifies CASSRGEYQPQHF.

The gene calls are TRBV7-3 and TRBJ2-1; 9 bases agree with TRBD1. The CDR3 consists of 15 residues. Germline V gene data show CDR1 as SGHTA and CDR2 as FQGTGA. V trimming: 3 bases; J trimming: 10 bases; junction bases outside the gene matches: 10. The CDR3 DNA sequence: TGTGCCAGCAGCTTCACCCGGGACAGGGCACAGGAGCAGTTCTTC. Encoded protein: CASSFTRDRAQEQFF.

This chain links TRBV7-7 with TRBJ2-5; D perhaps matches TRBD1 (6 bases). Germline values: CDR1 SSHAT, CDR2 FNYEAQ (reference sequence). With 1 base removed from V and 1 base from J, the gap between germline ends came to 10 bases. This CDR3 has 15 residues. This CDR3 is CASSLGGTRQETQYF. The CDR3 region has the DNA TGTGCCAGCAGCTTAGGAGGGACACGCCAAGAGACCCAGTACTTC.

The chain recombines TRBV7-9 with TRBJ2-7; D perhaps matches TRBD2 (5 bases). Trimming pared 3 bases from V and 2 bases from J, leaving 8 bases between. The CDR3 length is 13 residues. The V gene's germline CDR1 is SEHNR and CDR2 FQNEAQ (reference sequence). The CDR3: CASSFPGAYEQYF. CDR3 coding DNA: TGTGCCAGCAGCTTCCCCGGGGCCTACGAGCAGTACTTC.

This clone has a single count. The rearrangement joins TRBV15 to TRBJ2-7; 13 positions match TRBD2. The V and J ends lost 0 bases and 10 bases, in that order; junction bases with no gene match: 12. Germline CDR1 LNHNV, CDR2 YYDKDF (reference sequence). The CDR3 totals 17 residues. CDR3: CATSRDPRTSGSPHQYF. DNA of the CDR3: TGTGCCACCAGCAGAGACCCTCGGACTAGCGGGAGTCCCCACCAGTACTTC.

CDR3 region: CASSSYGQTGELFF. CDR3 DNA: TGTGCCAGCAGCTCGTATGGACAAACCGGGGAGCTGTTTTTT. This chain uses TRBV7-9 with TRBJ2-2, with TRBD1 as a possible D gene (5 bases). Trimming removed 4 bases from V and 5 bases from J, with 11 bases in between. CDR3 length equals 14 residues. The germline CDR1 and CDR2 sequences are SEHNR and FQNEAQ (reference sequence).

This clone occurred a few times. The chain uses TRBV5-6 and TRBJ1-1, with 7 bases matching TRBD1. The CDR3 is made up of 14 amino acids. Per germline, CDR1 SGHDT and CDR2 YYEEEE. J gave up 5 bases and V 4 bases, and 8 bases lay outside the gene matches. CDR3 sequence: CASSPMTGKTEAFF. The CDR3 nucleotides are TGTGCCAGCAGCCCAATGACAGGGAAGACTGAAGCTTTCTTT. The whole variable domain, filled in from reference TRBV5-6 and TRBJ1-1, reads DAGVTQSPTHLIKTRGQQVTLRCSPKSGHDTVSWYQQALGQGPQFIFQYYEEEERQRGNFPDRFSGHQFPNYSSELNVNALLLGDSALYLCASSPMTGKTEAFFGQGTRLTVV.

This clone has a handful of counts. Given a far larger clone just one base away, this is likely a sequencing read error. CDR3 amino acids: CASSQDRGGQETQYF. The CDR3, as DNA: TGTGCCAGCAGCCAAGATCGGGGGGGCCAAGAGACCCAGTACTTC. This chain joins TRBV7-9 and TRBJ2-5; 8 bases align to TRBD2. Germline CDR1 reads SEHNR; CDR2 reads FQNEAQ (reference sequence). V was clipped by 5 bases and J by 1 base; unmatched bases: 6. CDR3 length: 15 amino acids.

This clone was seen only a few times. This rearrangement joins TRBV7-9 to TRBJ2-3; 10 bases are a match to TRBD1. This CDR3 comprises 15 residues. V shed 4 bases, J shed 2 bases, and the junction held 3 bases outside the gene matches. From germline, CDR1 is SEHNR and CDR2 FQNEAQ (reference sequence). Written as DNA, the CDR3 is TGTGCCAGCAGCTCCGGGACAGGGGCCACAGATACGCAGTATTTT. Protein product: CASSSGTGATDTQYF.